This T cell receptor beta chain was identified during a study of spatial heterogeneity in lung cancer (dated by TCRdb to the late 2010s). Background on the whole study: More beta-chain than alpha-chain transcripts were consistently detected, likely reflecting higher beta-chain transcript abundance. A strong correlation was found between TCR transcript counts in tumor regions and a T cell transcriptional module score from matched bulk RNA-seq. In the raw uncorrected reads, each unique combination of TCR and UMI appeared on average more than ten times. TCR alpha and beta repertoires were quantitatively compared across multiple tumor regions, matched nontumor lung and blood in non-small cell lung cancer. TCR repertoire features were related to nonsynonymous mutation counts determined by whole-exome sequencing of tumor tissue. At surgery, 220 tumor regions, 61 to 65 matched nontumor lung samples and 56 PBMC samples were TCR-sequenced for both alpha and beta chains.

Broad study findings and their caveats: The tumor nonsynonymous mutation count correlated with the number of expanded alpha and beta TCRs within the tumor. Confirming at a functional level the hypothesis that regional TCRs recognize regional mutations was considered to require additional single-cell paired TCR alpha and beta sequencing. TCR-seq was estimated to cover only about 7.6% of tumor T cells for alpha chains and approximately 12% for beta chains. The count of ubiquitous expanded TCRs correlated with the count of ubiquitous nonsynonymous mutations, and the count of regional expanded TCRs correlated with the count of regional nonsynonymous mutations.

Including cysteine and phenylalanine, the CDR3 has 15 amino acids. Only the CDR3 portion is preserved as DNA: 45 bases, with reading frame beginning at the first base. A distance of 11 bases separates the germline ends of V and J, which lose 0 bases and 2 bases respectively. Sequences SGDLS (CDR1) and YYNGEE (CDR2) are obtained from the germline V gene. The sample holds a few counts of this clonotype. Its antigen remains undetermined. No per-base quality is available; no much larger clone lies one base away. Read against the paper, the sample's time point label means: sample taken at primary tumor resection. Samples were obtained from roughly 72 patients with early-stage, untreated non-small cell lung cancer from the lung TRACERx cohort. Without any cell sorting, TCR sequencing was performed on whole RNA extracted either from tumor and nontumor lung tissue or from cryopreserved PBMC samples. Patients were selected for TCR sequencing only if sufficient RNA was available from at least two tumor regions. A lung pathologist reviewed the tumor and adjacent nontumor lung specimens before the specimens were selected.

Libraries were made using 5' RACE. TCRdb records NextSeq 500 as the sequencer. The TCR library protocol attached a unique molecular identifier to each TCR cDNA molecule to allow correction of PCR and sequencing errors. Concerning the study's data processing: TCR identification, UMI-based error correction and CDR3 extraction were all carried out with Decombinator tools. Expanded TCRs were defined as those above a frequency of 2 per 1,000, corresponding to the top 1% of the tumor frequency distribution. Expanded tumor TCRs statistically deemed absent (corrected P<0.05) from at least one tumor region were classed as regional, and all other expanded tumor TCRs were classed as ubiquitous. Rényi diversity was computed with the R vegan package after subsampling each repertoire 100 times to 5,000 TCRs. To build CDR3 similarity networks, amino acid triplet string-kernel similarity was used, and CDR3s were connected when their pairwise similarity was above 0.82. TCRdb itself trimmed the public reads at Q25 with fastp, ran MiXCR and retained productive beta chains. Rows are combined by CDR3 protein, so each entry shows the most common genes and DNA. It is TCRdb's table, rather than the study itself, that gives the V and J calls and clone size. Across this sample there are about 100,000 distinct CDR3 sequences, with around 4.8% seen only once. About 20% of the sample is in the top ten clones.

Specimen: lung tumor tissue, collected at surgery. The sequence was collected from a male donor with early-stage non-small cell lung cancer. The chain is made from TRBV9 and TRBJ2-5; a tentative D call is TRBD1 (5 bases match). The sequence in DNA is TGTGCCAGCAGCGTAGGGACATTTAAACAAGAGACCCAGTACTTC. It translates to CASSVGTFKQETQYF.